This T cell receptor (beta chain) was observed in a study of PD-1 blockade in classical Hodgkin lymphoma (dated by TCRdb to between 2020 and 2021). Looking at the study overall: Nivolumab dosing was 3 mg/kg intravenously every 2 weeks, continuing until either disease progression or unacceptable toxicity. The study used TCR beta sequencing and CyTOF to define a peripheral blood immune signature of response to PD-1 blockade in classical Hodgkin lymphoma. The investigation overall reported the following: The study was limited to a single clinical trial cohort, and causes of repertoire differences, possibly disease activity or prior therapy, remained undefined. Trial patients achieving complete response had baseline diversity similar to newly diagnosed patients, whereas partial responders and progressors had significantly lower diversity. CD4+ but not CD8+ TCR diversity rose significantly by C4D1 (p=0.0027 vs p=0.16), most apparent in complete responders (p=0.02). Newly diagnosed patients were reported to have lower baseline TCR diversity than healthy donors, and relapsed/refractory patients were reported to have lower baseline TCR diversity still. Patients starting nivolumab less than 1 year after ASCT had lower diversity and were excluded from later analyses to avoid confounding by immune reconstitution.

What this sample's time point label stands for: cycle 4 day 1 (C4D1), after less than 7 weeks of nivolumab. Relapse after autologous stem cell transplantation had occurred in all trial patients, and cohorts A, B and C were distinguished by prior brentuximab vedotin exposure. The trial cohort comprised some 60 patients with relapsed/refractory classical Hodgkin lymphoma whose best overall responses were complete response, partial response or progressive disease. In the multi-cohort phase II CheckMate 205 trial, trial patients received single-agent nivolumab. An independent review committee assessed best overall response by applying the 2007 International Working Group response criteria. Trial PBMCs were obtained immediately prior to nivolumab initiation (C1D1) and on therapy at cycle 2 day 1 and cycle 4 day 1. Peripheral blood was collected in 8 mL Vacutainer Cell Preparation Tubes, from which PBMCs were isolated by centrifugation and then cryopreserved.

From V the trimming removes 4 bases and from J it removes 4 bases, while the gene matches leave 9 bases of the junction unaccounted for. The CDR3 has 18 amino acids, counting the end cysteine and phenylalanine. The retained sequence is limited to the CDR3, 54 bases, with the frame set at the first base. The germline V gene encodes CDR1 LNHNV and CDR2 YYDKDF (reference sequence). As to this clone: Which antigen it targets is not known. The record has no base qualities; no much larger clone is one base away.

The Qiagen DNeasy kit was used to extract genomic DNA from unsorted PBMCs and from the negatively selected CD4+ and CD8+ fractions. TCR beta CDR3 regions were subjected to amplification by immunoSEQ multiplex PCR with primers that anneal to V and J segments. Amplification bias was minimized using a synthetic immune receptor repertoire, and residual bias was removed computationally after sequencing. As for the original processing: Repertoire diversity was quantified as the Shannon entropy index using custom Python scripts. Unsorted, CD4+ and CD8+ repertoires were examined separately, except in combined analyses, for which CD4+ and CD8+ sequences were merged in silico. A clone counted as expanded when the clone's frequency after treatment rose at least 2-fold relative to C1D1, and clones undetected at baseline were given a pseudocount of 0.5. Clones with 0 or 1 copy at C1D1 were classified as singleton clones, and clones with 2 or more copies were classified as non-singleton clones. Clones expanded in unsorted samples were assigned a CD4+, CD8+ or unknown annotation through matching of protein sequences in sorted samples from the same patient. Wilcoxon tests on paired samples were used to test diversity changes from C1D1 to C4D1. TCRdb retrieved this table from immuneACCESS and kept in-frame rearrangements only. Not all clones are present; in checked studies, unresolved V genes account for under half, and no reason is known for the remainder. V, J and clone size derive from that table, while D and trimming were established from the DNA sequence. The sample table shows approximately 93,000 clones, and just under 80% are seen once. The biggest ten clones account for about a tenth of the sample.

The sequencing here drew on peripheral blood mononuclear cells (PBMCs), taken before the fourth cycle of nivolumab. The rearrangement combines TRBV15 with TRBJ2-3, and 15 bases in between align with TRBD2. This clonotype was sampled from a human donor with classical Hodgkin lymphoma. The CDR3 loop reads CATSKLPGLAGGADTQYF. At the DNA level, the sequence is TGTGCCACCAGCAAACTCCCGGGACTAGCGGGGGGCGCAGATACGCAGTATTTT.